These 25 T cell receptor beta chains originate from one sample sequenced in a study of blood T cell repertoires in COVID-19. Assay used: immunoSEQ multiplex PCR; TCRdb lists only in-frame clones, some missing. The table has 250,000 to 350,000 clones, 87% seen once. The specimen sequenced was PBMCs or T cells enriched from blood (not recorded which). These receptors were taken from a woman under 30 who had recovered from COVID-19.

The rearrangement uses TRBV28 and TRBJ2-7, with 13 bases matching TRBD2. The CDR3 sequence is 15 residues long. The V segment lost 5 bases and the J segment 3 bases; nucleotides outside the gene matches: 4. In germline, CDR1 is MDHEN, CDR2 SYDVKM. CDR3 protein: CASSRGLAGDYEQYF. In DNA form, the CDR3 reads TGTGCCAGCAGTCGTGGACTAGCGGGGGACTACGAGCAGTACTTC.

This sequence joins TRBV29-1 and TRBJ2-5; TRBD2 agrees at 8 bases. V lost 3 bases to trimming and J lost 4 bases; unmatched junction nucleotides: 1. Germline CDR1 and CDR2: SQVTM and ANQGSEA. The CDR3 runs to 12 residues. The CDR3 DNA reads TGCAGCGTTGACGGGGGGGCAGAGACCCAGTACTTC. Its protein product is CSVDGGAETQYF.

This sequence joins TRBV5-5 and TRBJ2-7; possible D gene TRBD1, 5 bases. The CDR3 consists of 14 residues. Per the germline V gene, CDR1 is SGHKS and CDR2 is YYEKEE (reference sequence). Trimming pared 0 bases from V and 3 bases from J, leaving 10 bases between. The CDR3 bases are TGTGCCAGCAGCTTGGCAGGGAAGAGCTACGAGCAGTACTTC. This encodes CASSLAGKSYEQYF.

This chain uses TRBV15 with TRBJ2-3; no reliable D call. Germline lookup yields CDR1 LNHNV and CDR2 YYDKDF (reference sequence). There are 17 residues in the CDR3. V was trimmed by 0 bases and J by 2 bases, leaving 15 bases between them. This CDR3 is CATSRDKSVASTDTQYF. The DNA of the CDR3 is TGTGCCACCAGCAGAGATAAATCGGTAGCCTCCACAGATACGCAGTATTTT.

The rearrangement links TRBV7-3 to TRBJ2-3, with D hard to call. This CDR3 spans 12 amino acids. The V gene's germline CDR1 is SGHTA and CDR2 FQGTGA. V was cut by 5 bases and J by 4 bases, with 7 bases left in between. The CDR3 region is CASSASPDTQYF. CDR3 bases: TGTGCCAGCAGCGCGAGCCCAGATACGCAGTATTTT.

The V and J genes are TRBV6-4 and TRBJ1-3; 7 bases match TRBD1. Per the germline V gene, CDR1 is MRHNA and CDR2 is SNTAGT. J lost 2 bases, V lost 6 bases, and 1 base had no gene match. This CDR3 is 13 amino acids long. The CDR3: CASRTGPGNTIYF. CDR3 in DNA: TGTGCCAGCAGGACAGGGCCTGGAAACACCATATATTTT.

Comment on this clone: The same CDR3 arises from other DNA sequences in this sample as well. This chain uses TRBV18 with TRBJ1-4; D perhaps matches TRBD1 (6 bases). The CDR3 is made up of 13 amino acids. CDR1 KGHSH and CDR2 LQKENI come from the germline V gene. The V gene lost 2 bases and the J gene lost 5 bases, with 6 bases spanning the gap. The CDR3 sequence is CASSPDRNEKLFF. CDR3 nucleotides: TGTGCCAGCTCACCAGACAGGAATGAAAAACTGTTTTTT.

V gene TRBV28 combines with J gene TRBJ2-1; 10 bases agree with TRBD1. The V gene end was trimmed by 8 bases and the J gene end by 8 bases; junction bases not matched to a gene: 12. The CDR3 length is 15 residues. The germline V gene encodes CDR1 MDHEN and CDR2 SYDVKM. Here the CDR3 DNA reads TGTGCCAGCCGACTGGCCGGGACAGGGGACGATGAGCAGTTCTTC. Protein product: CASRLAGTGDDEQFF.

This chain links TRBV27 with TRBJ1-5; D is undetermined. Germline loops: CDR1 MNHEY, CDR2 SMNVEV (reference sequence). Between the trimmed V and J ends, which lost 5 bases and 7 bases, there was a span of 21 bases. The CDR3 has 16 residues. CDR3 sequence: CASSQGSGVGRQPQHF. CDR3 sequence (DNA): TGTGCCAGCAGTCAAGGCTCCGGGGTAGGTCGCCAGCCCCAGCATTTT.

The chain has TRBV27 and TRBJ1-2; TRBD1 matches 8 bases. Per the germline V gene, CDR1 is MNHEY and CDR2 is SMNVEV (reference sequence). This CDR3 is 14 amino acids long. V lost 7 bases and J lost 3; bases outside the gene matches: 7. The CDR3 DNA is TGTGCCAGCAAAGTTTCAGGGGGCGACTATGGCTACACCTTC. Protein product: CASKVSGGDYGYTF.

This clone was seen a single time. The chain has TRBV6-4 and TRBJ2-1, with TRBD2 matching over 8 bases. The trim removed 11 bases at V and 7 bases at J, leaving 13 bases unmatched. Germline lookup yields CDR1 MRHNA and CDR2 SNTAGT. There are 14 residues in the CDR3. The CDR3 DNA reads TGTGCCTCATCACGAAGCGGGGGCTCGAATGAGCAGTTCTTC. It yields the protein CASSRSGGSNEQFF.

V and J are TRBV28 and TRBJ1-2; tentatively, D is TRBD1 (6 bases). With 8 bases removed from V and 3 bases from J, the gap between germline ends came to 19 bases. CDR1 MDHEN and CDR2 SYDVKM come from the germline V gene. This CDR3 contains 15 residues. The CDR3 DNA reads as TGTGCCAGCCAAAACTCTCAGGCAGGGGACTATGGCTACACCTTC. Protein sequence: CASQNSQAGDYGYTF.

The chain is built from TRBV4-1 and TRBJ2-3, with TRBD2 matching 13 bases. V gave up 1 base and J gave up 4 bases; unmatched junction bases: 2. CDR3 length: 16 residues. The germline CDR1 and CDR2 sequences are MGHRA and YSYEKL. This chain's CDR3 is CASSQGGLAGADTQYF. For the CDR3, the DNA is TGCGCCAGCAGCCAAGGCGGACTAGCGGGGGCAGATACGCAGTATTTT.

The genes are TRBV28 and TRBJ2-2; D is unresolved. Trimming shortened V by 8 bases and J by 6 bases, and 13 bases separated the two germline ends. In germline, CDR1 is MDHEN, CDR2 SYDVKM. This CDR3 contains 13 residues. In DNA form, the CDR3 reads TGTGCCAGCTCCATCACACGGGCCGGGGAGCTGTTTTTT. Translated: CASSITRAGELFF.

V and J are TRBV9 and TRBJ2-7; D remains ambiguous. Per the germline V gene, CDR1 is SGDLS and CDR2 is YYNGEE. The CDR3 contains 14 residues. Trimming took 4 bases from V and 0 from J, leaving 11 bases between them. Here the CDR3 reads CASSLDMSSYEQYF. CDR3 nucleotide sequence: TGTGCCAGCAGCCTCGACATGAGCTCCTACGAGCAGTACTTC.

This rearrangement joins TRBV7-2 to TRBJ2-7; 11 nucleotides line up with TRBD1. CDR1 and CDR2 from the germline V gene are SGHTA and FQGNSA. V dropped 4 bases and J dropped 6; count of bases not matched to a gene: 8. This CDR3 region has 15 residues. The DNA of the CDR3 is TGTGCCAGCAGCTGGACAGGGGGCGCCAAGGGCGAGCAGTACTTC. This translates into CASSWTGGAKGEQYF. Together with reference TRBV7-2 and TRBJ2-7, the CDR3 gives the full variable domain: GAGVSQSPSNKVTEKGKDVELRCDPISGHTALYWYRQSLGQGLEFLIYFQGNSAPDKSGLPSDRFSAERTGGSVSTLTIQRTQQEDSAVYLCASSWTGGAKGEQYFGPGTRLTVT.

The chain carries TRBV6-2 or TRBV6-3 and TRBJ2-2; TRBD2 aligns across 8 bases. V dropped 3 bases and J dropped 4; count of bases not matched to a gene: 7. The length of the CDR3 is 16 residues. Germline V CDR1 and CDR2: MNHEY, SVGEGT. The CDR3 DNA is TGTGCCAGCAGTTATCCGGGAGGGGTAGGCACCGGGGAGCTGTTTTTT. This sequence encodes CASSYPGGVGTGELFF.

The rearrangement uses TRBV19 and TRBJ1-1, with unresolved D. This CDR3 region has 14 residues. V lost 4 bases to trimming and J lost 0 bases, with 9 bases between them. Germline loops: CDR1 LNHDA, CDR2 SQIVND (reference sequence). In DNA, the CDR3 is TGTGCCAGTAGTAACCGAGGGATGAACACTGAAGCTTTCTTT. It yields the protein CASSNRGMNTEAFF.

The chain has TRBV28 and TRBJ1-2, with 9 nucleotides matching TRBD1. Germline CDR1 and CDR2: MDHEN and SYDVKM. The CDR3 runs to 14 residues. V lost 6 bases, J lost 10 bases, and 12 bases stayed unmatched. The CDR3 bases are TGTGCCAGCAGCTCCGCCCGGGACAGGGTAACCTACACCTTC. Protein: CASSSARDRVTYTF.

The rearrangement joins TRBV6-5 to TRBJ2-1; the match to TRBD1 covers 8 bases. V dropped 6 bases and J dropped 0; count of bases not matched to a gene: 4. CDR3 size: 15 residues. Germline V lookup: CDR1 MNHEY, CDR2 SVGAGI. CDR3 nucleotides: TGTGCCAGCAGACAAGACAGGGGCTCCTACAATGAGCAGTTCTTC. Translating gives CASRQDRGSYNEQFF.

The V call is TRBV7-2, the J call TRBJ2-3; no definite D call. The length of the CDR3 is 11 residues. Deletions cut 7 bases from V and 6 bases from J, with 8 bases between. Germline CDR1 is SGHTA and CDR2 is FQGNSA. The DNA for the CDR3 is TGTGCCAGCACCCCGTTGGATACGCAGTATTTT. It codes for CASTPLDTQYF.

Only one count was recorded for this clone. This chain connects TRBV3-1 (or the pseudogene TRBV3-2) to TRBJ2-5, with 10 bases fitting TRBD2. Germline V gives CDR1 LGHDT, CDR2 YNNKEL (reference sequence). CDR3 length: 17 amino acids. V lost 0 bases, J lost 5 bases, and 9 bases stayed unmatched. Here the CDR3 reads CASSQELTTSGDETQYF. DNA for the CDR3: TGTGCCAGCAGCCAAGAGCTTACAACTAGCGGGGACGAGACCCAGTACTTC.

J is TRBJ2-3 and V is TRBV4-2; the match to TRBD2 covers 12 bases. V lost 6 bases to trimming and J lost 0 bases; unmatched junction nucleotides: 7. This CDR3 has 17 amino acids. Per the germline V gene, CDR1 is LGHNA and CDR2 is YNFKEQ. CDR3 DNA sequence: TGTGCCAGCAGAAAGACTAGCGGGGGCTCTAGCACAGATACGCAGTATTTT. This sequence encodes CASRKTSGGSSTDTQYF.

The rearrangement joins TRBV25-1 to TRBJ1-6; TRBD1 agrees at 7 bases. J lost 6 bases, V lost 3 bases, and 5 bases had no gene match. The CDR3 is made up of 15 amino acids. Looked up from germline, CDR1 is MGHDK and CDR2 is SYGVNS. The CDR3 DNA reads TGTGCCAGCAGTGAGAGGGGGCAGGTTAATTCACCCCTCCACTTT. This translates into CASSERGQVNSPLHF.

The V call is TRBV7-9, the J call TRBJ2-1; 13 bases are shared with TRBD2. In germline, CDR1 is SEHNR, CDR2 FQNEAQ (reference sequence). This CDR3 has 16 amino acids. V lost 4 bases and J lost 8; bases outside the gene matches: 8. CDR3 DNA: TGTGCCAGCAGCTCCGGACTAGCGGGAGTTGCCCATGAGCAGTTCTTC. Protein sequence: CASSSGLAGVAHEQFF.